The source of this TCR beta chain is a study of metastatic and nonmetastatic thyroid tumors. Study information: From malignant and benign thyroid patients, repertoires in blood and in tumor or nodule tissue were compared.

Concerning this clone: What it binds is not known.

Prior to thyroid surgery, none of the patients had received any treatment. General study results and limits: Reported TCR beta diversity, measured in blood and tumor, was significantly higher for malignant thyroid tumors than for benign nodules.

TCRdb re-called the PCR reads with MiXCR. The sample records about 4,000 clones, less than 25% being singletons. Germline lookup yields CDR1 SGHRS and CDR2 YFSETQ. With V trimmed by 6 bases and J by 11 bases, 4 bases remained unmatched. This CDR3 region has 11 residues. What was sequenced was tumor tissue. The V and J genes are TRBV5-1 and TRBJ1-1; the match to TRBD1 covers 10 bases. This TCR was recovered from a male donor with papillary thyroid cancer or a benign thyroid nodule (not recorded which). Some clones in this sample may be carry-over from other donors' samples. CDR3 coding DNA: TGCGCCAGCACCGACAGGGGGCGGGCTTTCTTT. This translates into CASTDRGRAFF.